Below are 13 T cell receptor beta chains sequenced from a single sample in a study of T cells in Graves' hyperthyroidism and ophthalmopathy. Regions amplified from RNA transcripts were the TCR beta CDR3 regions. HTBI primers were the set used in a first-round RT-PCR of the TCR CDR3. In TCRdb, the multiplex PCR reads were re-called with MiXCR into one record per CDR3 protein. The sample contains about 380,000 distinct CDR3 sequences, approximately 18% of which appear only once. The sequenced material came from blood. All receptors derive from a man aged 18 to 35 with Graves' ophthalmopathy.

This clonotype was counted a few times. This chain joins TRBV24-1 and TRBJ1-2; 7 bases are shared with TRBD1. Trimming removed 11 bases from V and 4 bases from J; junction bases left unmatched: 6. In germline, CDR1 is KGHDR, CDR2 SFDVKD. This CDR3 region has 12 residues. The CDR3 reads CAISTGSYGYTF. The CDR3, as DNA: TGTGCCATTTCGACAGGGTCCTATGGCTACACCTTC.

This chain uses TRBV28 with TRBJ1-2; possible D gene TRBD1, 6 bases. Germline lookup yields CDR1 MDHEN and CDR2 SYDVKM. The CDR3 is 13 residues long. Trimming cost V 6 bases and J 7 bases, with 15 bases left between them. CDR3 DNA sequence: TGTGCCAGCAGCTCGAGGGGGGGCGTTGGCTACACCTTC. This sequence encodes CASSSRGGVGYTF.

This clonotype was detected ten times or more. In DNA, the CDR3 is TGTGCCAGCAGTGTTCACGGGACAGGGGCGTACTACGAGCAGTACTTC. It encodes CASSVHGTGAYYEQYF. V gene TRBV6-1 combines with J gene TRBJ2-7; 10 nucleotides agree with TRBD1. Germline CDR1 reads MNHNS; CDR2 reads SASEGT. This CDR3 comprises 16 residues. The junction had 9 bases not matched to a gene; V was cut back by 4 bases and J by 3 bases.

This chain uses TRBV20-1 with TRBJ2-1; TRBD2 might be the D (7 bases). The ends were cut back, 3 bases at V and 6 bases at J, with 21 bases in the middle. The CDR3 loop spans 16 amino acids. Germline-derived CDR1 and CDR2 are DFQATT and SNEGSKA (reference sequence). The CDR3 here is CSASRLGRGVPNEQFF. The CDR3 DNA sequence: TGCAGTGCTAGTCGCCTGGGGAGGGGGGTTCCCAATGAGCAGTTCTTC.

Many counts were recorded for this clonotype. The CDR3 region has the DNA TGTGCCAGCAGTTTACAACGGAACACCGGGGAGCTGTTTTTT. It is translated as CASSLQRNTGELFF. This sequence joins TRBV28 and TRBJ2-2; D ambiguous. CDR1 is MDHEN, CDR2 SYDVKM, per germline. There are 14 residues in the CDR3. Trimming cost V 2 bases and J 1 base, with 5 bases left between them.

This clonotype occurred a few times. The chain has TRBV6-6 and TRBJ2-2, with 7 bases aligning to TRBD1. Germline assignment: CDR1 MNHNY and CDR2 SVGAGI (reference sequence). The CDR3 loop spans 14 amino acids. The V gene end was trimmed by 2 bases and the J gene end by 16 bases; junction bases not matched to a gene: 13. CDR3 sequence: CASSYDATGSEWFF. For the CDR3, the DNA is TGTGCCAGCAGTTACGACGCGACAGGGTCGGAATGGTTTTTT.

This clonotype was detected many times. The rearrangement links TRBV6-6 to TRBJ2-7, with TRBD1 identical over 8 bases. CDR3 length: 16 amino acids. V gave up 0 bases and J gave up 3 bases; unmatched junction bases: 7. Germline V gene lookup returns CDR1 MNHNY and CDR2 SVGAGI (reference sequence). The CDR3 reads CASSYSKGTGGYEQYF. In DNA, the CDR3 is TGTGCCAGCAGTTACTCGAAGGGGACAGGAGGCTACGAGCAGTACTTC.

This clonotype appeared a few times. The V and J genes are TRBV11-3 and TRBJ2-7; D gene ambiguous. Trimming took 5 bases from V and 5 from J, leaving 22 bases between them. In germline, CDR1 is SGHNT, CDR2 YENEEA. This CDR3 has 16 residues. CDR3 bases: TGTGCCAGCAGCCTCCCGCGTGGCCAGGCGAGGAACGAGCAGTACTTC. Translating gives CASSLPRGQARNEQYF. Supplemented by reference TRBV11-3 and TRBJ2-7, the full variable domain reads EAGVVQSPRYKIIEKKQPVAFWCNPISGHNTLYWYLQNLGQGPELLIRYENEEAVDDSQLPKDRFSAERLKGVDSTLKIQPAELGDSAVYLCASSLPRGQARNEQYFGPGTRLTVT.

The chain links TRBV28 to TRBJ2-1; D possibly corresponds to TRBD1 (5 bases). Trimming removed 5 bases at V and 0 bases at J, with 14 bases between. Germline CDR1 and CDR2: MDHEN and SYDVKM. The CDR3 spans 16 residues. The CDR3 reads CASSAGQANSYNEQFF. CDR3 nucleotide sequence: TGTGCCAGCAGTGCTGGACAAGCAAACTCCTACAATGAGCAGTTCTTC.

The CDR3 sequence is CSIFYGYTF. The CDR3 nucleotides are TGCAGTATATTTTATGGCTACACCTTC. J is TRBJ1-2 and V is TRBV20-1; D is uncertain. Trimming left V 8 bases short and J 5 bases short, with 6 bases between. The CDR3 totals 9 residues. In germline, CDR1 is DFQATT, CDR2 SNEGSKA (reference sequence).

This clonotype has just a few counts. This rearrangement joins TRBV7-9 to TRBJ2-7; TRBD1 matches at 12 bases. Germline CDR1 reads SEHNR; CDR2 reads FQNEAQ (reference sequence). The ends lost 5 bases at V and 5 bases at J; junction bases unmatched: 7. This CDR3 has 15 amino acids. Written as DNA, the CDR3 is TGTGCCAGCAGCGCAGGGACAGGGGGCTTGAACGAGCAGTACTTC. Translating gives CASSAGTGGLNEQYF.

This clonotype was found a few times. This chain joins TRBV19 and TRBJ1-2; 8 bases agree with TRBD1. CDR1 and CDR2 (germline): LNHDA, SQIVND (reference sequence). The CDR3 spans 13 residues. V gave up 6 bases and J gave up 2 bases; unmatched junction bases: 2. The CDR3 DNA follows: TGTGCCAGTAGCGACAGGGGAAACTATGGCTACACCTTC. This sequence encodes CASSDRGNYGYTF. Supplemented by reference TRBV19 and TRBJ1-2, the full variable domain reads DGGITQSPKYLFRKEGQNVTLSCEQNLNHDAMYWYRQDPGQGLRLIYYSQIVNDFQKGDIAEGYSVSREKKESFPLTVTSAQKNPTAFYLCASSDRGNYGYTFGSGTRLTVV.

This clonotype occurred many times. The V gene is TRBV5-1, the J gene TRBJ1-5; D unclear. Germline CDR1 is SGHRS and CDR2 is YFSETQ. This CDR3 contains 14 residues. V lost 4 bases and J 3 bases, leaving 11 bases between the germline ends. Here the CDR3 reads CASSPEGPNQPQHF. The CDR3, as DNA: TGCGCCAGCAGCCCCGAGGGCCCCAATCAGCCCCAGCATTTT.